The 20 T cell receptor beta chains in this list originate from one sample, sequenced in a study of T cells in Graves' hyperthyroidism and ophthalmopathy. What was amplified from RNA transcripts were TCR beta CDR3 regions. TCR CDR3 regions were first amplified by RT-PCR with HTBI primers. Each CDR3 protein is one row after TCRdb ran MiXCR on the multiplex PCR reads. The sample has 750,000 to 900,000 distinct CDR3 sequences; 38% are singletons. Sequencing was done on a sample of blood. Receptor source: a man younger than 35 with Graves' hyperthyroidism.

This chain links TRBV20-1 with TRBJ2-7; no definite D call. Germline CDR1 reads DFQATT; CDR2 reads SNEGSKA (reference sequence). The CDR3 is made up of 13 amino acids. The CDR3 protein is CSALAGPNYEQYF. The CDR3 DNA reads TGCAGCGCGTTGGCTGGACCCAACTACGAGCAGTACTTC.

On this clonotype: The junction shows a germline mismatch at one end, possibly a read error. The rearrangement joins TRBV10-3 to TRBJ1-1, with D perhaps matching TRBD1 (6 bases). Germline V lookup: CDR1 ENHRY, CDR2 SYGVKD. The CDR3 consists of 14 residues. The chain's CDR3 is CASSYREWDTEAFF. The CDR3 DNA reads as TGTGCCAGCAGTTACAGGGAGTGGGACACTGAAGCTTTCTTT.

The genes are TRBV5-4 and TRBJ1-1, with D possibly being TRBD1 (5 bases). The V gene lost 0 bases and the J gene lost 4 bases, with 13 bases spanning the gap. The CDR3 is made up of 15 amino acids. In germline, CDR1 is SGHNT, CDR2 YYREEE (reference sequence). CDR3 region: CASSLALSGGTEAFF. In DNA, the CDR3 is TGTGCCAGCAGCTTGGCCCTATCTGGGGGCACTGAAGCTTTCTTT.

The chain joins TRBV10-3 to TRBJ1-2; D is undetermined. CDR3 size: 12 residues. CDR1 ENHRY and CDR2 SYGVKD come from the germline V gene. Trimming left V 6 bases short and J 6 bases short, with 11 bases between. The CDR3 DNA reads TGTGCCATCAGCGCGTCCGATGATGGCTACACCTTC. Its translation: CAISASDDGYTF.

The chain has TRBV2 and TRBJ1-2, with a weak D call TRBD1 (5 bases). Trimming cost V 8 bases and J 5 bases, with 15 bases left between them. Germline V gene sequence: CDR1 SNHLY, CDR2 FYNNEI. The CDR3 runs 13 residues. CDR3 DNA: TGTGCCAGCCTTCAAAGTGGGACTTATGGCTACACCTTC. This translates into CASLQSGTYGYTF.

Here the CDR3 reads CSVEASGTANEKLFF. Here the CDR3 DNA reads TGCAGCGTTGAGGCCTCTGGGACAGCTAATGAAAAACTGTTTTTT. The chain uses TRBV29-1 and TRBJ1-4; TRBD1 agrees at 7 bases. Germline V gene data show CDR1 as SQVTM and CDR2 as ANQGSEA. This CDR3 contains 15 residues. V was clipped by 3 bases and J by 3 bases; unmatched bases: 7.

The chain is built from TRBV11-2 and TRBJ1-5, with 7 positions matching TRBD1. Per the germline V gene, CDR1 is SGHAT and CDR2 is FQNNGV. The CDR3 runs to 15 residues. V was pared by 5 bases and J by 5 bases, with 9 bases of the junction left unmatched. CDR3 in amino acids: CASSQDVGTDQPQHF. The CDR3 coding sequence is TGTGCCAGCAGCCAAGATGTCGGGACAGATCAGCCCCAGCATTTT. Full variable domain (missing parts from reference TRBV11-2 and TRBJ1-5): EAGVAQSPRYKIIEKRQSVAFWCNPISGHATLYWYQQILGQGPKLLIQFQNNGVVDDSQLPKDRFSAERLKGVDSTLKIQPAKLEDSAVYLCASSQDVGTDQPQHFGDGTRLSIL.

The rearrangement uses TRBV7-2 and TRBJ2-5; D is ambiguous. The CDR3 covers 15 residues. Germline CDR1 reads SGHTA; CDR2 reads FQGNSA. V lost 5 bases and J 2 bases, leaving 15 bases between the germline ends. CDR3 coding DNA: TGTGCCAGCAGCAAAGGTCGTCGGCTTCAAGAGACCCAGTACTTC. Translated, it gives CASSKGRRLQETQYF.

This clonotype was recorded a few times. The chain employs TRBV7-9 and TRBJ2-7, with TRBD1 matching 9 bases. Germline trimming cut 3 bases from V and 7 bases from J; bases unmatched to any gene: 7. CDR1 is SEHNR, CDR2 FQNEAQ, per germline (reference sequence). This CDR3 has 14 amino acids. CDR3 protein: CASSFVQGAHEQYF. The CDR3 nucleotides are TGTGCCAGCAGCTTCGTACAGGGGGCGCATGAGCAGTACTTC.

V gene TRBV10-3 combines with J gene TRBJ1-2; D is uncertain. Per the germline V gene, CDR1 is ENHRY and CDR2 is SYGVKD. Trimming cost V 10 bases and J 4 bases, with 19 bases left between them. The CDR3 runs to 14 residues. This CDR3 reads CASSQAGSLYGYTF. The CDR3 coding sequence is TGTGCCAGCAGCCAGGCCGGGTCCCTCTATGGCTACACCTTC.

This clonotype has a count of ten or more. V and J are TRBV2 and TRBJ2-7, with 8 positions matching TRBD1. V shed 6 bases and J 0 bases; nucleotides not matched to a gene: 10. CDR1 and CDR2 (germline): SNHLY, FYNNEI. The CDR3 is 16 residues long. The CDR3 spells CASRPDRGRFSYEQYF. In DNA, the CDR3 is TGTGCCAGCAGGCCTGACAGGGGCCGCTTCTCCTACGAGCAGTACTTC.

This sequence joins TRBV7-2 and TRBJ2-6; D is unclear. CDR3 size: 15 residues. Per the germline V gene, CDR1 is SGHTA and CDR2 is FQGNSA. The germline V and J ends were trimmed by 7 bases and 3 bases, with 13 bases remaining between them. The chain's CDR3 is CASNSHGVGANVLTF. DNA for the CDR3: TGTGCCAGCAATTCCCATGGGGTTGGGGCCAACGTCCTGACTTTC.

This clonotype was seen more than once but under ten times. The chain couples TRBV2 to TRBJ1-1; unclear D gene. The CDR3 extends over 12 amino acids. Deletions cut 4 bases from V and 6 bases from J, with 9 bases between. Germline V gene data show CDR1 as SNHLY and CDR2 as FYNNEI. The CDR3 sequence is CASSGVGPEAFF. The CDR3 DNA is TGTGCCAGCAGTGGGGTCGGTCCTGAAGCTTTCTTT.

J is TRBJ1-1 and V is TRBV20-1; D perhaps matches TRBD1 (5 bases). Germline values: CDR1 DFQATT, CDR2 SNEGSKA (reference sequence). CDR3 length equals 14 residues. V lost 5 bases and J lost 1, with 14 bases in between. Here the CDR3 reads CSADRQRKNTEAFF. In DNA form, the CDR3 reads TGCAGTGCTGACCGACAGCGGAAGAACACTGAAGCTTTCTTT.

Ten or more counts support this clonotype. The genes are TRBV15 and TRBJ2-5; no reliable D call. The CDR3 spans 13 residues. V was pared by 0 bases and J by 5 bases, with 7 bases between. The germline gives CDR1 LNHNV, CDR2 YYDKDF (reference sequence). The CDR3 DNA follows: TGTGCCACCAGCAGAGATGTCGTGGAGACCCAGTACTTC. Its translation: CATSRDVVETQYF.

Comment on this clonotype: Compared with germline, one end of the junction differs, possibly owing to a read error. The chain is built from TRBV20-1 and TRBJ1-1; no clear D gene. Germline CDR1 DFQATT, CDR2 SNEGSKA (reference sequence). The CDR3 is 12 amino acids. CDR3 amino acids: CSARKRETEASF. CDR3 in DNA: TGCAGTGCTAGAAAAAGGGAAACTGAAGCTTCCTTT.

The CDR3 protein is CASSEEVDRELFF. DNA for the CDR3: TGTGCCAGCAGTGAAGAAGTCGACCGGGAGCTGTTTTTT. The rearrangement links TRBV25-1 to TRBJ2-2; the D is unclear. The CDR3 has 13 residues. Germline assignment: CDR1 MGHDK and CDR2 SYGVNS. The V gene lost 2 bases and the J gene lost 9 bases, with 10 bases spanning the gap.

For the CDR3, the DNA is TGCGCCAGCAGCCCCAAAGTTTTTGGGGACCAAGAGACCCAGTACTTC. This encodes CASSPKVFGDQETQYF. V gene TRBV5-1 combines with J gene TRBJ2-5; D is ambiguous. This CDR3 region has 16 residues. Per the germline V gene, CDR1 is SGHRS and CDR2 is YFSETQ. V was clipped by 4 bases and J by 0 bases, with 16 bases between them. Full variable domain (missing parts from reference TRBV5-1 and TRBJ2-5): KAGVTQTPRYLIKTRGQQVTLSCSPISGHRSVSWYQQTPGQGLQFLFEYFSETQRNKGNFPGRFSGRQFSNSRSEMNVSTLELGDSALYLCASSPKVFGDQETQYFGPGTRLLVL.

This clonotype has at least ten counts. The V call is TRBV7-3, the J call TRBJ1-1; D not resolved. The CDR3 loop spans 17 amino acids. V lost 3 bases and J lost 8, with 25 bases in between. Per germline, CDR1 SGHTA and CDR2 FQGTGA. The CDR3 DNA is TGTGCCAGCAGCTTGCAGCCCCTAGGGATCACGAATTCAGAAGCTTTCTTT. This encodes CASSLQPLGITNSEAFF.

The chain combines TRBV20-1 with TRBJ2-5; D ambiguous. CDR1 is DFQATT, CDR2 SNEGSKA, per germline (reference sequence). V was cut by 3 bases and J by 1 base, with 6 bases left in between. The CDR3 sequence is 12 residues long. Written as DNA, the CDR3 is TGCAGTGCTAGCTGGACCCAAGAGACCCAGTACTTC. As protein: CSASWTQETQYF.